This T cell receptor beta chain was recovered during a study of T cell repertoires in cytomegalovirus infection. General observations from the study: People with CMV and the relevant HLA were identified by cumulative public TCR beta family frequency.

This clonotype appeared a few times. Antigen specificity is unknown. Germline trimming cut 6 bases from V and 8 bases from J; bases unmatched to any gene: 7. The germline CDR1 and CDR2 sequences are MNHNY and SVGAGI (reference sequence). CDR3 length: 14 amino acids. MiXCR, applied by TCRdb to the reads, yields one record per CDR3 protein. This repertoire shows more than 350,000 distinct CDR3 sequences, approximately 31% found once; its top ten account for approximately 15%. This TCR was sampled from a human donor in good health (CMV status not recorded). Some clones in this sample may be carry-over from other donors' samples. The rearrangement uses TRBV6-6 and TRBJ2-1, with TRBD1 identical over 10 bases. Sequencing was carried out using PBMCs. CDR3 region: CASSHRQGADEQFF. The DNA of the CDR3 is TGTGCCAGCAGCCACAGACAGGGGGCGGATGAGCAGTTCTTC.